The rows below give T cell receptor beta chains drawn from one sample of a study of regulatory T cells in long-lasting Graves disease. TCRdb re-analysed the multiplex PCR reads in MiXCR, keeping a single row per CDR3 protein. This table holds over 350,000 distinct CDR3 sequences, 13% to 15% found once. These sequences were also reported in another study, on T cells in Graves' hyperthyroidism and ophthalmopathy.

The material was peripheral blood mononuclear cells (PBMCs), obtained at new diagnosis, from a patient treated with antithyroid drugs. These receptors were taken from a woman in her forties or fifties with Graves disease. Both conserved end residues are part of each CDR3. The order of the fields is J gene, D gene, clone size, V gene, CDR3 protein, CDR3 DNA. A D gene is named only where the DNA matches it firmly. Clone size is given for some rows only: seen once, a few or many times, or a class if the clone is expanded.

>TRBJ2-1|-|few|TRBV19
CASSIKVGQSNEQFF
TGTGCCAGTAGTATTAAAGTAGGACAGTCGAATGAGCAGTTCTTC
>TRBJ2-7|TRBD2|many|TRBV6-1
CASSEALRLAGVYEQYF
TGTGCCAGCAGTGAAGCGCTTCGGCTAGCGGGAGTGTACGAGCAGTACTTC
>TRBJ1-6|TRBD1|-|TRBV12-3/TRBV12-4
CASRITVQTGTVFYNSPLHF
TGTGCCAGCAGAATAACCGTTCAAACCGGGACAGTATTCTATAATTCACCCCTCCACTTT
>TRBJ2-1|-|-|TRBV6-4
CASSDLGDEQFF
TGTGCCAGCAGTGACTTAGGAGATGAGCAGTTCTTC
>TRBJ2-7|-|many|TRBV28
CASSFGVDNSYEQYF
TGTGCCAGCAGTTTCGGCGTCGACAACTCCTACGAGCAGTACTTC
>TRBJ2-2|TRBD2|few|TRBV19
CASKVASGRDTGELFF
TGTGCCAGTAAGGTGGCTAGCGGGAGAGACACCGGGGAGCTGTTTTTT
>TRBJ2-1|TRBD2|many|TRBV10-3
CATGTSGRDEQFF
TGTGCCACCGGGACTAGCGGGAGGGATGAGCAGTTCTTC
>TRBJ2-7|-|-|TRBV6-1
CAGNPTVGGPYTYEQYF
TGTGCCGGAAACCCAACGGTTGGGGGGCCCTACACCTACGAGCAGTACTTC
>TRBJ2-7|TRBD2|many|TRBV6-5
CASSYESGSYYEQYF
TGTGCCAGCAGTTATGAAAGCGGGAGTTACTACGAGCAGTACTTC
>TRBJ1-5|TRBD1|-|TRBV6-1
CASRMGTAQILAQHF
TGTGCCAGCAGGATGGGGACAGCTCAAATATTGGCCCAGCATTTT
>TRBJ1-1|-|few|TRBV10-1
CASTRTNRATEAFF
TGCGCCAGCACAAGAACGAACAGGGCAACTGAAGCTTTCTTT
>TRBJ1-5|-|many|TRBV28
CASSRTWTDNQPQHF
TGTGCCAGCAGCAGGACTTGGACAGACAATCAGCCCCAGCATTTT
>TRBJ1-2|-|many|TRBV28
CASSRVGLNYGYTF
TGTGCCAGCAGTAGGGTAGGGTTGAACTATGGCTACACCTTC
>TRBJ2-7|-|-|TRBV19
CASSRGIAYEQYF
TGTGCCAGTAGCCGGGGGATCGCCTACGAGCAGTACTTC
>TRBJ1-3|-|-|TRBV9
CASSVRAGRNSGNTIYF
TGTGCCAGCAGCGTCAGAGCGGGGCGGAACTCTGGAAACACCATATATTTT
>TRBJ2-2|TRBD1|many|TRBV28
CASTQGGTGEYGELFF
TGTGCCAGCACCCAAGGTGGGACAGGGGAATACGGGGAGCTGTTTTTT
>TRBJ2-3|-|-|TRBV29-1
CSVDPGVTDTQYF
TGCAGCGTTGATCCGGGAGTTACAGATACGCAGTATTTT
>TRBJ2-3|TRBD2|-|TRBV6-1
CASSHTSGRVDTQYF
TGTGCCAGCAGTCATACTAGCGGGAGGGTTGATACGCAGTATTTT
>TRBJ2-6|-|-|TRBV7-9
CASSLVIVGTRAGSGANVLTF
TGTGCCAGCAGCTTAGTAATTGTGGGGACGCGGGCAGGATCTGGGGCCAACGTCCTGACTTTC
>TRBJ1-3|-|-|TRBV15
CATSSPKSSGNTIYF
TGTGCCACCAGCAGTCCGAAGAGCTCTGGAAACACCATATATTTT
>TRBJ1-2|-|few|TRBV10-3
CAISESKTLWGYTF
TGTGCCATCAGTGAGTCGAAAACCTTATGGGGCTACACCTTC
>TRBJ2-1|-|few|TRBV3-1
CASSQRHDYNEQFF
TGTGCCAGCAGCCAACGACATGACTACAATGAGCAGTTCTTC
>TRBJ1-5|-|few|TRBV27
CASSLRRTNQPQHF
TGTGCCAGCAGTCTCAGACGAACCAATCAGCCCCAGCATTTT
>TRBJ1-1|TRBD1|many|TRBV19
CASTKDRANTEAFF
TGTGCCAGTACCAAGGACAGGGCGAACACTGAAGCTTTCTTT